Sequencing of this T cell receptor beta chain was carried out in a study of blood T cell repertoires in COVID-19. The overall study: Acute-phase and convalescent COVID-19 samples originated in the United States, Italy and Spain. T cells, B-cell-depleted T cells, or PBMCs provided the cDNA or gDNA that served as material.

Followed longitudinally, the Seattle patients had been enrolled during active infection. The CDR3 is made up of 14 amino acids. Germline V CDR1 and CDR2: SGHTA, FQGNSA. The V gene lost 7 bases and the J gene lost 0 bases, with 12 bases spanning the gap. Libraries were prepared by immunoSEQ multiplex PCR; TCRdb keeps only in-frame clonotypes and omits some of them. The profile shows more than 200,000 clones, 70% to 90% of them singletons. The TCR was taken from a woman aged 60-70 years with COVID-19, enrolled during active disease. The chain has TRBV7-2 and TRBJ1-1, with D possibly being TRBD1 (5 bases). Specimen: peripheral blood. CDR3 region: CASKGPSLNTEAFF. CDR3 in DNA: TGTGCCAGCAAGGGGCCGAGCCTGAACACTGAAGCTTTCTTT.